This entry is about one TCR beta chain. The V end lost 3 bases, the J end lost 5 bases, and 7 bases lay between the germline ends. This CDR3 has 13 amino acids. Germline values: CDR1 KGHSH, CDR2 LQKENI. The entry originates in a study of blood T cell repertoires in COVID-19. Across the whole study: Sources were T cells, B-cell-depleted T cells, or PBMCs; the material itself was cDNA or gDNA.

Assignment of participants to cohorts was predicated upon participant-reported clinical history. Cohort 3 donors counted as recovered after two negative PCRs, clearance, or resolved symptoms. The repertoire was sequenced with immunoSEQ multiplex PCR; TCRdb's copy has only in-frame clones and lacks some. The table has 300,000 or so clones, over 75% seen once. This chain joins TRBV18 and TRBJ2-2; TRBD1 might be the D (5 bases). Sequenced: PBMCs or T cells enriched from blood (not recorded which). The clonotype comes from a woman in her twenties or thirties who had recovered from COVID-19. This CDR3 reads CASSPTVTGELFF. The DNA for the CDR3 is TGTGCCAGCTCACCGACAGTGACCGGGGAGCTGTTTTTT.